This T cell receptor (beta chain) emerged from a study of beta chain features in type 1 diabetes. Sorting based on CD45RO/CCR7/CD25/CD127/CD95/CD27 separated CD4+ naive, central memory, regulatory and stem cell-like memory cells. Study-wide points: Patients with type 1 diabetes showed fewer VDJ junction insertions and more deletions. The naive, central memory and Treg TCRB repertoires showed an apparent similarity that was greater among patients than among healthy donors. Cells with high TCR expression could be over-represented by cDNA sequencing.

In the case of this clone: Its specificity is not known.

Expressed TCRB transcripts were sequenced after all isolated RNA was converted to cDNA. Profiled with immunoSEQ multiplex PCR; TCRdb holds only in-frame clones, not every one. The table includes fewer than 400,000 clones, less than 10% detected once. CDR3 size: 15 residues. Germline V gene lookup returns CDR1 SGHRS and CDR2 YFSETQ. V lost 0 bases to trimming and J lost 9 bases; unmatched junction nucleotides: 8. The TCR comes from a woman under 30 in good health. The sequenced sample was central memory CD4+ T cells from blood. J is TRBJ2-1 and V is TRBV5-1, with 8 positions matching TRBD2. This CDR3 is CASSLADGRAGEQFF. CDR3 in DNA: TGCGCCAGCAGCTTGGCCGACGGGAGGGCAGGTGAGCAGTTCTTC.